Many counts were recorded for the clone carrying this T cell receptor beta chain. The sample comes from a study of regulatory T cells in long-lasting Graves disease. Library construction for TCR beta used iRepertoire HTBI primers and Arm-PCR of CDR3 regions. TCRdb reprocessed the multiplex PCR reads with MiXCR, giving one entry per CDR3 protein. The repertoire holds around 400,000 distinct CDR3 sequences, roughly 16% seen once, with over 20% in the top ten. Time point given: newly diagnosed GD, antithyroid drugs for less than 3 months. RNA from PBMCs was the source of the TCR library. Peripheral blood, about 9 milliliters of it, was drawn into EDTA tubes. The CDR3 sequence is 13 residues long. Trimming removed 1 base at V and 7 bases at J, with 9 bases between. CDR1 and CDR2 (germline): KGHDR, SFDVKD.

The TCR comes from a female donor with Graves disease. The chain joins TRBV24-1 to TRBJ1-1; D remains unclear. This material consisted of peripheral blood mononuclear cells (PBMCs), taken at new diagnosis, from a patient treated with antithyroid drugs. CDR3: CATSDFPGREAFF. As DNA, the CDR3 is TGTGCCACCAGTGATTTCCCGGGCCGTGAAGCTTTCTTT.